One sample yielded the 9 T cell receptor beta chains listed below, sequenced in a study of T cell responses to AZD1222 COVID-19 vaccine. Generated by immunoSEQ multiplex PCR, the TCRdb table keeps only in-frame clones and is missing some. The sample contains roughly 150,000 clones, 92% of which appear only once. Sample: peripheral blood, taken on day 0 of AZD1222 vaccination. The receptors here all came from an adult in good health.

This chain connects TRBV24-1 to TRBJ2-6, with D tentatively TRBD2 (6 bases). This CDR3 spans 15 amino acids. V was pared by 9 bases and J by 4 bases, with 15 bases between. The germline CDR1 and CDR2 sequences are KGHDR and SFDVKD. In DNA, the CDR3 is TGTGCCACCGGACGGGGGTTGTCGGGGGCCAACGTCCTGACTTTC. As protein: CATGRGLSGANVLTF.

The rearrangement uses TRBV6-1 and TRBJ1-6, with 9 bases lining up with TRBD1. V gave up 3 bases and J gave up 9 bases; unmatched junction bases: 9. This CDR3 has 16 residues. Per the germline V gene, CDR1 is MNHNS and CDR2 is SASEGT. CDR3 region: CASSERTPGQGSPLHF. The CDR3 region has the DNA TGTGCCAGCAGTGAGAGGACACCGGGACAGGGTTCACCCCTCCACTTT.

The V gene is TRBV10-3, the J gene TRBJ1-6; 7 positions agree with TRBD1. The V segment lost 6 bases and the J segment 7 bases; nucleotides outside the gene matches: 3. CDR1 ENHRY and CDR2 SYGVKD come from the germline V gene. This CDR3 region has 13 residues. CDR3 region: CAIRGQTNSPLHF. The CDR3 DNA is TGTGCCATCAGGGGACAGACCAATTCACCCCTCCACTTT.

The chain has TRBV19 and TRBJ1-5; no reliable D call. The CDR3 sequence is 14 residues long. CDR1 is LNHDA and CDR2 is SQIVND in the germline V gene (reference sequence). Deletions cut 6 bases from V and 6 bases from J, with 15 bases between. Here the CDR3 reads CASSLKSGGQPQHF. CDR3 nucleotide sequence: TGTGCCAGTAGCTTAAAATCCGGCGGTCAGCCCCAGCATTTT.

In its sample, this clone was seen once. CDR3 amino acids: CATSRGVGTGGTGYTF. CDR3 coding DNA: TGTGCCACCAGCAGAGGTGTTGGGACAGGGGGCACTGGCTACACCTTC. J is TRBJ1-2 and V is TRBV15, with 12 nucleotides matching TRBD1. V dropped 1 base and J dropped 7; count of bases not matched to a gene: 7. Germline CDR1 is LNHNV and CDR2 is YYDKDF (reference sequence). The CDR3 extends over 16 amino acids.

The chain employs TRBV3-1 (or the pseudogene TRBV3-2) and TRBJ1-6, with D perhaps matching TRBD1 (6 bases). The CDR3 is 14 residues long. CDR1 is LGHDT, CDR2 YNNKEL, per germline (reference sequence). Trimming left V 2 bases short and J 7 bases short, with 9 bases between. Here the CDR3 DNA reads TGTGCCAGCAGCCAACCTACAGGGAATTCACCCCTCCACTTT. This encodes CASSQPTGNSPLHF.

J is TRBJ1-2 and V is TRBV4-3; 10 nucleotides agree with TRBD1. The CDR3 runs 16 residues. Germline V CDR1 and CDR2: LGHNA, YSLEER. V was clipped by 4 bases and J by 8 bases; unmatched bases: 13. CDR3 in amino acids: CASSLGTGVPVGGYTF. Written as DNA, the CDR3 is TGCGCCAGCAGCCTAGGGACAGGGGTCCCCGTGGGGGGCTACACCTTC.

The chain has TRBV4-2 and TRBJ1-2; D perhaps matches TRBD1 (5 bases). Looked up from germline, CDR1 is LGHNA and CDR2 is YNFKEQ. The CDR3 runs to 17 residues. The ends were cut back, 0 bases at V and 7 bases at J, with 21 bases in the middle. The CDR3 sequence is CASSQEGLSGRGSGYTF. The CDR3 DNA follows: TGTGCCAGCAGCCAAGAGGGACTTTCCGGACGAGGTTCTGGCTACACCTTC.

V gene TRBV18 combines with J gene TRBJ2-7, with 9 bases aligning to TRBD1. The CDR3 totals 14 residues. Germline-derived CDR1 and CDR2 are KGHSH and LQKENI. V lost 3 bases to trimming and J lost 2 bases; unmatched junction nucleotides: 2. The CDR3 reads CASSPGQGPYEQYF. For the CDR3, the DNA is TGTGCCAGCTCACCGGGACAGGGACCCTACGAGCAGTACTTC.